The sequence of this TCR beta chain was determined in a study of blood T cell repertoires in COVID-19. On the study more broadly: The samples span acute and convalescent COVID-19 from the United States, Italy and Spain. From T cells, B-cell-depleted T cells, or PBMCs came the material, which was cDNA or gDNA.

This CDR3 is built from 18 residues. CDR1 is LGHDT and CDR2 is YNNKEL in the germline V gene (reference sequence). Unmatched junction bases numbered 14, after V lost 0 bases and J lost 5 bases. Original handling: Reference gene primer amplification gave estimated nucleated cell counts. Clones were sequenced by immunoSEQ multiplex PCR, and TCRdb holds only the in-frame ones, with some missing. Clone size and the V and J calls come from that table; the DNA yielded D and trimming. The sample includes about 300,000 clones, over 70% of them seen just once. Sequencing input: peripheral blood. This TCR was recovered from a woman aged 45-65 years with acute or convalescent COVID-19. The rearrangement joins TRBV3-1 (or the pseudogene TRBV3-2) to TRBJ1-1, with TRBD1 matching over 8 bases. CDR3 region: CASSQDRLTGGFSTEAFF. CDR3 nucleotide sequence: TGTGCCAGCAGCCAAGATAGGTTAACAGGGGGATTTTCGACTGAAGCTTTCTTT.